This T cell receptor beta chain came from a study of blood T cell repertoires in COVID-19. For the study at large: COVID-19 samples collected from the United States, Italy and Spain covered acute and convalescent phases. T cells, B-cell-depleted T cells, or PBMCs supplied cDNA or gDNA.

The protocol was immunoSEQ multiplex PCR, while the TCRdb copy is restricted to in-frame clones and leaves out a portion. The table has more than 150,000 clones, 80% to 90% seen once. The V gene end was trimmed by 5 bases and the J gene end by 5 bases; junction bases not matched to a gene: 8. Per the germline V gene, CDR1 is LNHDA and CDR2 is SQIVND (reference sequence). The CDR3 is 15 amino acids. Sample: peripheral blood. The rearrangement uses TRBV19 and TRBJ1-5, with TRBD1 identical over 8 bases. This TCR was recovered from a man aged 40-49 years with active or convalescent COVID-19. CDR3 bases: TGTGCCAGTAGTGCGGACAGGGTATCCGATCAGCCCCAGCATTTT. It yields the protein CASSADRVSDQPQHF.